The rows below give T cell receptor beta chains drawn from one sample of a study of blood T cells in healthy people across ages. Each CDR3 protein is one row after TCRdb ran MiXCR on the 5' RACE reads. The data contain 550,000 to 650,000 distinct CDR3 sequences, 25% to 30% of them singletons. Sequencing used blood. Receptors were obtained from a woman older than 75 in good health. Each CDR3 is given with its conserved first and last residue. The D gene is left open where the match is weak. Clone size is given for some rows only: seen once, a few or many times, or a class if the clone is expanded.

d_gene,v_gene,abundance,j_gene,CDR3nt,CDR3aa
.,TRBV27,many,TRBJ2-7,TGTGCCAGCAGTTTAAAGATGCTCCCCAGCTCCTACGAGCAGTACTTC,CASSLKMLPSSYEQYF
TRBD2,TRBV20-1,few,TRBJ2-7,TGCAGTGCTAAACGGCCACGGGGGGGCAGGAGCTCCTACGAGCAGTACTTC,CSAKRPRGGRSSYEQYF
.,TRBV9,.,TRBJ1-1,TGTGCCAGCTGCGAGGCAGGTAACACTGAAGCTTTCTTT,CASCEAGNTEAFF
.,TRBV5-1,many,TRBJ2-3,TGCGCCAGCAGCTTGTCGGAGAGCACAGATACGCAGTATTTT,CASSLSESTDTQYF
.,TRBV9,few,TRBJ1-6,TGTGCCAGCAGCGACGGTCAATTGGGATTTAATTCACCCCTCCACTTT,CASSDGQLGFNSPLHF
TRBD2,TRBV5-1,many,TRBJ2-1,TGCGCCAGCAGCTTGACAGCGGGGGGGGAATACAATGAGCAGTTCTTC,CASSLTAGGEYNEQFF
.,TRBV13,.,TRBJ2-3,TGTGCCAGCAGCTTATTGAACGAGGATACGCAGTATTTT,CASSLLNEDTQYF
.,TRBV6-2/TRBV6-3,many,TRBJ1-4,TGTGCCAGCAGTTACTCGAAACAAAGACCGTTTTTT,CASSYSKQRPFF
.,TRBV4-2,.,TRBJ1-3,TGTGCCAGCAGCCAAGAAATGGCACTGGGTGGAAACACCATATATTTT,CASSQEMALGGNTIYF
.,TRBV30,.,TRBJ2-1,TGTGCCTGGAGTGTTTGGGGCTACAATGAGCAGTTCTTC,CAWSVWGYNEQFF
.,TRBV15,.,TRBJ2-2,TGTGCCACCAGCCCCCGCCGGGGACCCACCGGGGAGCTGTTTTTT,CATSPRRGPTGELFF
.,TRBV4-2,many,TRBJ1-5,TGTGCCAGCAGCCAAGATTACCAGGGTGGGCAGCCCCAGCATTTT,CASSQDYQGGQPQHF
TRBD1,TRBV6-5,.,TRBJ2-5,TGTGCCAGCAGTTACTCGGGTTCAGGGGGCAATGAGCAGTACTTC,CASSYSGSGGNEQYF
TRBD2,TRBV24-1,many,TRBJ2-3,TGTGCCACCAGTGACCAGCGGGGGGGCCGCGTTGGATACACAGATACGCAGTATTTT,CATSDQRGGRVGYTDTQYF
TRBD1,TRBV20-1,many,TRBJ2-7,TGCAGTGCTAGTCCCGGGACAGGGCACGAGCAGTACTTC,CSASPGTGHEQYF
TRBD1,TRBV7-2,.,TRBJ2-7,TGTGCCAGCAGCCCCGGGACAGGAGGGTTCTACAATGAGCAGTACTTC,CASSPGTGGFYNEQYF
.,TRBV5-4,many,TRBJ1-2,TGTGCCAGCAGCTCCCGGACGGACTATGGCTACACCTTC,CASSSRTDYGYTF
TRBD1,TRBV29-1,many,TRBJ1-1,TGCAGCGTCGGGACAGGAGAGAACACTGAAGCTTTCTTT,CSVGTGENTEAFF
.,TRBV9,many,TRBJ2-5,TGTGCCAGCAGCGGGACGCCCTCGGGAACCCAGTACTTC,CASSGTPSGTQYF
.,TRBV9,.,TRBJ2-3,TGTGCCAGCAGCGTAGGGGCAGGGGACTGGGGCGATACGCAGTATTTT,CASSVGAGDWGDTQYF
.,TRBV30,.,TRBJ2-7,TGTGCCTGGAGTGTTATTGGATCGAGGAACGAGCAGTACTTC,CAWSVIGSRNEQYF
TRBD1,TRBV5-1,many,TRBJ2-5,TGCGCCAGCAGCTTACAGGGGGGATCAGAGACCCAGTACTTC,CASSLQGGSETQYF
TRBD2,TRBV4-1,.,TRBJ2-1,TGCGCCAGCAGCGCGACTAGCGGGGGGTCCTGGAATGAGCAGTTCTTC,CASSATSGGSWNEQFF
.,TRBV27,many,TRBJ2-4,TGTGCCAGCAGTCCCCTCAGGACAGTCGGAAACATTCAGTACTTC,CASSPLRTVGNIQYF
.,TRBV18,few,TRBJ1-1,TGTGCCAGCTCTCCAGAACAGACTATGAACACTGAAGCTTTCTTT,CASSPEQTMNTEAFF
.,TRBV14,many,TRBJ2-7,TGTGCCAGCAGCCGAGTAGGGGACCCCTACTACGAGCAGTACTTC,CASSRVGDPYYEQYF
.,TRBV7-6,few,TRBJ1-1,TGTGCCAGCAGCTTAGGGTATAAACAGGGTATGAACACTGAAGCTTTCTTT,CASSLGYKQGMNTEAFF
.,TRBV6-5,.,TRBJ1-6,TGTGCCAGCAGCCAATGGGGGGATTCACCCCTCCACTTT,CASSQWGDSPLHF
.,TRBV9,many,TRBJ2-2,TGTGCCAGCAGCGTAGTAGGAGGAAGGGAGCTGTTTTTT,CASSVVGGRELFF
.,TRBV20-1,.,TRBJ2-3,TGCAGTGCCCACCTTGGGGATACGCAGTATTTT,CSAHLGDTQYF
.,TRBV7-2,.,TRBJ2-5,TGTGCCAGCAGCTCACGCCGGGGTTCCCGAGGGGAGCAGTACTTC,CASSSRRGSRGEQYF
.,TRBV7-3,many,TRBJ2-3,TGTGCCAGCAGCGAGAGGGGGACAGATACGCAGTATTTT,CASSERGTDTQYF
.,TRBV12-3/TRBV12-4,few,TRBJ2-5,TGTGCCAGCACTGTATCGATCGGGACAAAGGTTGAGACCCAGTACTTC,CASTVSIGTKVETQYF
TRBD1,TRBV3-1,.,TRBJ1-4,TGTGCCAGCAGCGTATGGGACAGGGTCTTCGAAAAACTGTTTTTT,CASSVWDRVFEKLFF
TRBD1,TRBV29-1,few,TRBJ1-1,TGCAGCGTTGCAGGGGGCTTCGAAGCTTTCTTT,CSVAGGFEAFF
.,TRBV28,.,TRBJ1-6,TGTGCCAGCGCCCGTGGGACCTATAATTCACCCCTCCACTTT,CASARGTYNSPLHF
.,TRBV5-1,.,TRBJ1-1,TGCGCCAGCAGGTCGACAGAGAACACTGAAGCTTTCTTT,CASRSTENTEAFF